This is a list of T cell receptor beta chains from one sample in a study of blood T cell repertoires in COVID-19. The protocol was immunoSEQ multiplex PCR, while the TCRdb copy is restricted to in-frame clones and leaves out a portion. Of a few hundred thousand clones listed, under 90% were seen once; the top ten hold about 2%. Sequencing was done on a sample of PBMCs or T cells enriched from blood (not recorded which). The receptors come from a woman aged 55-69 years who had recovered from COVID-19. Both conserved end residues are part of each CDR3. A D gene is named only where the DNA matches it firmly. Clone size is given for some rows only: seen once, a few or many times, or a class if the clone is expanded.

j_gene: TRBJ2-7; abundance: NA; d_gene: TRBD2; v_gene: TRBV3-1/TRBV3-2; CDR3nt: TGTGCCAGCAGCCAAGGCAAGCGGGGGGGCTACGAGCAGTACTTC; CDR3aa: CASSQGKRGGYEQYF
j_gene: TRBJ1-1; abundance: once; d_gene: NA; v_gene: TRBV6-4; CDR3nt: TGTGCCAGCAGACAAACAGGGTCCTACACTGAAGCTTTCTTT; CDR3aa: CASRQTGSYTEAFF
j_gene: TRBJ2-7; abundance: NA; d_gene: TRBD1; v_gene: TRBV25-1; CDR3nt: TGTGCCAGCAACCCGGGACAGGGGTCCTACGAGCAGTACTTC; CDR3aa: CASNPGQGSYEQYF
j_gene: TRBJ1-1; abundance: NA; d_gene: NA; v_gene: TRBV3-1/TRBV3-2; CDR3nt: TGTGCCAGCAGCCCAGAATCAGGGCTCCCTGAAGCTTTCTTT; CDR3aa: CASSPESGLPEAFF
j_gene: TRBJ2-1; abundance: once; d_gene: NA; v_gene: TRBV7-3; CDR3nt: TGTGCCAGCAGCCTATCCCCTAGCGATGAGCAGTTCTTC; CDR3aa: CASSLSPSDEQFF
j_gene: TRBJ2-7; abundance: few; d_gene: TRBD1; v_gene: TRBV5-1; CDR3nt: TGCGCCAGCAGCCAACAGGGGGCTTCCAGCGAGCAGTACTTC; CDR3aa: CASSQQGASSEQYF
j_gene: TRBJ1-5; abundance: NA; d_gene: NA; v_gene: TRBV2; CDR3nt: TGTGCCAGCAGTACAGGGTCCAAGCCCCAGCATTTT; CDR3aa: CASSTGSKPQHF
j_gene: TRBJ1-6; abundance: NA; d_gene: TRBD1; v_gene: TRBV11-2; CDR3nt: TGTGCCAGCAGCTTAGTTGGGACAGACAATTCACCCCTCCACTTT; CDR3aa: CASSLVGTDNSPLHF
j_gene: TRBJ1-1; abundance: NA; d_gene: TRBD1; v_gene: TRBV5-1; CDR3nt: TGCGCCAGCAGCCGTCAGGGGGTGACGGACACTGAAGCTTTCTTT; CDR3aa: CASSRQGVTDTEAFF
j_gene: TRBJ1-4; abundance: NA; d_gene: NA; v_gene: TRBV12-3/TRBV12-4; CDR3nt: TGTGCCAGCAGCGGAGGGTGGGAAAAACTGTTTTTT; CDR3aa: CASSGGWEKLFF
j_gene: TRBJ2-2; abundance: few; d_gene: TRBD1; v_gene: TRBV7-9; CDR3nt: TGTGCCAGCAGCCCACCGGGACAGGGGAACACCGGGGAGCTGTTTTTT; CDR3aa: CASSPPGQGNTGELFF
j_gene: TRBJ1-1; abundance: NA; d_gene: NA; v_gene: TRBV14; CDR3nt: TGTGCCAGCAGCTCCTGGACGGGAAACACTGAAGCTTTCTTT; CDR3aa: CASSSWTGNTEAFF
j_gene: TRBJ2-1; abundance: NA; d_gene: TRBD2; v_gene: TRBV6-5; CDR3nt: TGTGCCAGCAGTACCACTAGCGGGGGGGCCAATGAGCAGTTCTTC; CDR3aa: CASSTTSGGANEQFF
j_gene: TRBJ2-5; abundance: NA; d_gene: TRBD1; v_gene: TRBV24-1; CDR3nt: TGTGCCACCAGTGAGAGCCGGGACAGGGGAGGCGAGACCCAGTACTTC; CDR3aa: CATSESRDRGGETQYF
j_gene: TRBJ1-2; abundance: NA; d_gene: NA; v_gene: TRBV4-2; CDR3nt: TGTGCCAGCAGCCGCAGGGCCTCTAACTATGGCTACACCTTC; CDR3aa: CASSRRASNYGYTF
j_gene: TRBJ2-1; abundance: NA; d_gene: NA; v_gene: TRBV3-1/TRBV3-2; CDR3nt: TGTGCCAGCAGCAAGGGTGGGCTAGCGACCCCCGGGCAGTTCTTC; CDR3aa: CASSKGGLATPGQFF
j_gene: TRBJ2-7; abundance: NA; d_gene: TRBD2; v_gene: TRBV3-1/TRBV3-2; CDR3nt: TGTGCCAGCAGCCAGTCGGGAGGCCCCTACGAGCAGTACTTC; CDR3aa: CASSQSGGPYEQYF
j_gene: TRBJ2-3; abundance: few; d_gene: TRBD2; v_gene: TRBV12-5; CDR3nt: TGTGCTAGTGGTCTCAGCGGGGGGGGAGATACGCAGTATTTT; CDR3aa: CASGLSGGGDTQYF
j_gene: TRBJ1-2; abundance: NA; d_gene: NA; v_gene: TRBV28; CDR3nt: TGTGCCAGCACCCCATCAGTAGGGGTAAAGGGCTACACCTTC; CDR3aa: CASTPSVGVKGYTF
j_gene: TRBJ2-5; abundance: NA; d_gene: TRBD2; v_gene: TRBV11-2; CDR3nt: TGTGCCAGCAGCCCAAGTAGCGGGATTGCAGGAGAGACCCAGTACTTC; CDR3aa: CASSPSSGIAGETQYF
j_gene: TRBJ2-7; abundance: NA; d_gene: TRBD1; v_gene: TRBV2; CDR3nt: TGTGCCAGCAGCCGGGACAGGGGTGGCGAGCAGTACTTC; CDR3aa: CASSRDRGGEQYF
j_gene: TRBJ1-1; abundance: NA; d_gene: NA; v_gene: TRBV2; CDR3nt: TGTGCCAGCAGGGGACGAGGGGGTGGGACTGAAGCTTTCTTT; CDR3aa: CASRGRGGGTEAFF
j_gene: TRBJ2-1; abundance: NA; d_gene: TRBD2; v_gene: TRBV9; CDR3nt: TGTGCCAGCAGCTTAGCGGGAGCCTCCTACAATGAGCAGTTCTTC; CDR3aa: CASSLAGASYNEQFF
j_gene: TRBJ1-5; abundance: NA; d_gene: NA; v_gene: TRBV28; CDR3nt: TGTGCCAGCAGTTTATATGGCTCCCGGGACAATCAGCCCCAGCATTTT; CDR3aa: CASSLYGSRDNQPQHF
j_gene: TRBJ2-2; abundance: NA; d_gene: NA; v_gene: TRBV10-2; CDR3nt: TGCGCCAGCAGGGCAGAGGTCGACACCGGGGAGCTGTTTTTT; CDR3aa: CASRAEVDTGELFF
j_gene: TRBJ2-7; abundance: NA; d_gene: NA; v_gene: TRBV28; CDR3nt: TGTGCCAGCAGTCTCCTATACGAGCAGTACTTC; CDR3aa: CASSLLYEQYF
j_gene: TRBJ1-1; abundance: once; d_gene: NA; v_gene: TRBV5-1; CDR3nt: TGCGCCAGCAGCTCTAGTCCGAACACTGAAGCTTTCTTT; CDR3aa: CASSSSPNTEAFF
j_gene: TRBJ2-7; abundance: NA; d_gene: TRBD2; v_gene: TRBV5-1; CDR3nt: TGCGCCAGCAGCTCGAGCGGGAGGCAGCTCGACGAGCAGTACTTC; CDR3aa: CASSSSGRQLDEQYF
j_gene: TRBJ2-1; abundance: NA; d_gene: TRBD2; v_gene: TRBV9; CDR3nt: TGTGCCAGCAGCGCCTCCGGGACTAGTTCCTACAATGAGCAGTTCTTC; CDR3aa: CASSASGTSSYNEQFF
j_gene: TRBJ2-3; abundance: NA; d_gene: NA; v_gene: TRBV19; CDR3nt: TGTGCCAGTAGTATAGATCGGTGGGATACGCAGTATTTT; CDR3aa: CASSIDRWDTQYF
j_gene: TRBJ2-6; abundance: NA; d_gene: TRBD1; v_gene: TRBV5-4; CDR3nt: TGTGCCAGCACTACAGGGGGTCTCGGGGCCAACGTCCTGACTTTC; CDR3aa: CASTTGGLGANVLTF
j_gene: TRBJ1-2; abundance: NA; d_gene: NA; v_gene: TRBV24-1; CDR3nt: TGTGCCACCAGGACAACAGGGAACTATGGCTACACCTTC; CDR3aa: CATRTTGNYGYTF
j_gene: TRBJ1-5; abundance: NA; d_gene: TRBD1; v_gene: TRBV30; CDR3nt: TGTGCCTGGAGTGTGGGACAGTACAATCAGCCCCAGCATTTT; CDR3aa: CAWSVGQYNQPQHF
j_gene: TRBJ2-1; abundance: NA; d_gene: TRBD2; v_gene: TRBV9; CDR3nt: TGTGCCAGCAGCGTAGGGCTAGCGGGGGCTTTGAATGAGCAGTTCTTC; CDR3aa: CASSVGLAGALNEQFF
j_gene: TRBJ1-5; abundance: NA; d_gene: NA; v_gene: TRBV7-6; CDR3nt: TGTGCCAGCAGCTCAGGGGCTCCAGATCAGCCCCAGCATTTT; CDR3aa: CASSSGAPDQPQHF
j_gene: TRBJ1-1; abundance: NA; d_gene: NA; v_gene: TRBV2; CDR3nt: TGTGCCAGCAAAGGGGACACCCTGAACACTGAAGCTTTCTTT; CDR3aa: CASKGDTLNTEAFF
j_gene: TRBJ1-1; abundance: NA; d_gene: NA; v_gene: TRBV19; CDR3nt: TGTGCCAGTAGTGAAGGGGCAAGTGGAGCTTTCTTT; CDR3aa: CASSEGASGAFF
j_gene: TRBJ2-7; abundance: NA; d_gene: TRBD2; v_gene: TRBV19; CDR3nt: TGTGCCAGTAGTATCAGCGGGGGCCACTACTACGAGCAGTACTTC; CDR3aa: CASSISGGHYYEQYF
j_gene: TRBJ1-5; abundance: NA; d_gene: NA; v_gene: TRBV6-5; CDR3nt: TGTGCCAGCAGGAAACAGGGAATCAATCAGCCCCAGCATTTT; CDR3aa: CASRKQGINQPQHF
j_gene: TRBJ2-1; abundance: NA; d_gene: TRBD2; v_gene: TRBV5-1; CDR3nt: TGCGCCAGCAGCTTTCCAGGGAGGGGTGAGCAGTTCTTC; CDR3aa: CASSFPGRGEQFF
j_gene: TRBJ1-2; abundance: few; d_gene: TRBD1; v_gene: TRBV3-1/TRBV3-2; CDR3nt: TGTGCCACCTCTGGGACAGACAACTATGGAGGCTACACCTTC; CDR3aa: CATSGTDNYGGYTF
j_gene: TRBJ2-7; abundance: NA; d_gene: NA; v_gene: TRBV11-3; CDR3nt: TGTGCCAGCAGCCTCCACTTAGTCGGGAGAGGAGAGCAGTACTTC; CDR3aa: CASSLHLVGRGEQYF
j_gene: TRBJ2-3; abundance: NA; d_gene: TRBD2; v_gene: TRBV11-3; CDR3nt: TGTGCCAGCAGCTTTTTTGGTAGCGGGAGTGGATTGACAGATACGCAGTATTTT; CDR3aa: CASSFFGSGSGLTDTQYF
j_gene: TRBJ2-7; abundance: NA; d_gene: TRBD1; v_gene: TRBV24-1; CDR3nt: TGTGCCACCAGTGATTTGGGAACCCCGGGACAGGACACCGAGCAGTACTTC; CDR3aa: CATSDLGTPGQDTEQYF
j_gene: TRBJ2-5; abundance: NA; d_gene: NA; v_gene: TRBV27; CDR3nt: TGTGCCAGCAGTCCCCAGGCCCAAGAGACCCAGTACTTC; CDR3aa: CASSPQAQETQYF
j_gene: TRBJ2-5; abundance: NA; d_gene: NA; v_gene: TRBV28; CDR3nt: TGTGCCAGCAGTTCCACGCCCGGTGGTCGGGAGACCCAGTACTTC; CDR3aa: CASSSTPGGRETQYF
j_gene: TRBJ2-7; abundance: NA; d_gene: NA; v_gene: TRBV7-2; CDR3nt: TGTGCCAGCAGAAGAGGCTGGGAGCAGTACTTC; CDR3aa: CASRRGWEQYF
j_gene: TRBJ1-5; abundance: NA; d_gene: NA; v_gene: TRBV6-5; CDR3nt: TGTGCCAGCAGGGACAGACCTTATAGCAATCAGCCCCAGCATTTT; CDR3aa: CASRDRPYSNQPQHF
j_gene: TRBJ2-3; abundance: NA; d_gene: TRBD2; v_gene: TRBV7-6; CDR3nt: TGTGCCAGCAGCAACGGACTAGGCGGGGAAAGCACAGATACGCAGTATTTT; CDR3aa: CASSNGLGGESTDTQYF
j_gene: TRBJ1-6; abundance: NA; d_gene: NA; v_gene: TRBV14; CDR3nt: TGTGCCAGCAGCCTTTCGACAGTCGTCTATAATTCACCCCTCCACTTT; CDR3aa: CASSLSTVVYNSPLHF